This is a list of T cell receptor beta chains from one sample in a study of control samples from healthy donors and cancer patients. Profiling relied on immunoSEQ multiplex PCR, and the TCRdb table lists in-frame clones only, not all of them. The sample gives roughly 45,000 clones, just over 85% of which show up once; roughly 2.8% is in the top ten. Sequenced material: PBMCs. These receptors came from a woman aged 45-65 years with lung cancer. The CDR3 runs from the conserved cysteine through the conserved F or W. A D gene is named only where the DNA matches it firmly. Not every row has a clone size; where given, it reads once, few, many or a size class.

CDR3	DNA	D	size	V	J
CASSIGWTGSAGEAFF	TGTGCCAGTAGTATAGGCTGGACGGGTTCGGCGGGTGAAGCTTTCTTT	-	-	TRBV19	TRBJ1-1
CASSATGFFSGNTIYF	TGTGCCAGCAGCGCGACAGGTTTCTTTTCTGGAAACACCATATATTTT	-	-	TRBV7-9	TRBJ1-3
CASSIGTNSYEQYF	TGTGCCAGTAGTATCGGGACAAACTCCTACGAGCAGTACTTC	-	-	TRBV19	TRBJ2-7
CASTPNTGELFF	TGTGCCAGCACCCCGAACACCGGGGAGCTGTTTTTT	-	-	TRBV11-2	TRBJ2-2
CASSDRDREKLFF	TGTGCCAGCAGTGATCGGGACAGGGAAAAACTGTTTTTT	TRBD1	-	TRBV2	TRBJ1-4
CASSNSLDSYTF	TGTGCCAGCAGTAACTCGTTGGACAGCTACACCTTC	-	-	TRBV6-5	TRBJ1-2
CATSDSAQGREQYF	TGTGCCACCAGTGATTCAGCACAGGGGAGGGAGCAGTACTTC	-	-	TRBV24-1	TRBJ2-7
CASSWEFSTDTQYF	TGTGCCAGCAGCTGGGAATTTAGCACAGATACGCAGTATTTT	-	-	TRBV5-4	TRBJ2-3
CASSSRENTEAFF	TGTGCCAGCAGCTCAAGGGAGAACACTGAAGCTTTCTTT	-	-	TRBV7-3	TRBJ1-1
CATSLWTGPSGANVLTF	TGTGCCACCAGTCTTTGGACAGGCCCTTCGGGGGCCAACGTCCTGACTTTC	TRBD1	-	TRBV15	TRBJ2-6
CASSVMGVREAFF	TGTGCCAGCAGTGTTATGGGGGTTCGAGAAGCTTTCTTT	-	once	TRBV12-3/TRBV12-4	TRBJ1-1
CASSGVPSYEQYF	TGTGCCAGCAGTGGCGTCCCATCCTACGAGCAGTACTTC	-	-	TRBV2	TRBJ2-7
CSVVEGRGYTF	TGCAGCGTTGTGGAGGGCAGAGGCTACACCTTC	-	-	TRBV29-1	TRBJ1-2
CASSLHGEKLFF	TGTGCCAGCAGCTTACACGGGGAAAAACTGTTTTTT	-	-	TRBV11-2	TRBJ1-4
CASTLGRTEAFF	TGTGCCAGCACCCTAGGGAGGACTGAAGCTTTCTTT	-	few	TRBV12-3/TRBV12-4	TRBJ1-1
CASSLEAGGIGYGYTF	TGTGCCAGCAGTTTAGAGGCAGGGGGCATTGGCTATGGCTACACCTTC	TRBD1	-	TRBV27	TRBJ1-2
CASSQPPSGADTQYF	TGTGCCAGCAGCCAACCCCCTAGCGGGGCGGATACGCAGTATTTT	TRBD2	-	TRBV3-1/TRBV3-2	TRBJ2-3
CASSTGSSEAFF	TGTGCCAGTTCCACAGGGTCTTCTGAAGCTTTCTTT	-	-	TRBV19	TRBJ1-1
CASSAKPGQGAEDSNYGYTF	TGTGCCAGCAGCGCGAAACCGGGACAGGGGGCTGAAGACTCTAACTATGGCTACACCTTC	TRBD1	-	TRBV9	TRBJ1-2
CASSSIRDRGGSQPQHF	TGTGCCAGCAGTTCAATAAGGGACAGGGGAGGAAGTCAGCCCCAGCATTTT	TRBD1	-	TRBV28	TRBJ1-5
CASSRGQGAWEQYF	TGTGCCAGCAGCCGTGGACAGGGGGCTTGGGAGCAGTACTTC	TRBD1	once	TRBV7-2	TRBJ2-7
CASSQERTVNTEAFF	TGCGCCAGCAGCCAAGAACGGACGGTGAACACTGAAGCTTTCTTT	-	once	TRBV4-3	TRBJ1-1
CASSSGSGTGYEKLFF	TGTGCCAGCAGCTCGGGGAGTGGGACAGGGTATGAAAAACTGTTTTTT	TRBD1	-	TRBV7-6	TRBJ1-4
CASSVRDSYYEQYF	TGTGCCAGCAGCGTCCGGGACAGTTACTACGAGCAGTACTTC	TRBD1	-	TRBV9	TRBJ2-7
CASGTGTTPYEQYF	TGTGCCAGCGGGACCGGGACTACACCCTACGAGCAGTACTTC	TRBD2	-	TRBV27	TRBJ2-7